This entry concerns a single TCR beta chain. This sample is part of a study of spatial heterogeneity in lung cancer. TCRdb reprocessed the 5' RACE reads with MiXCR, giving one entry per CDR3 protein. The data show around 45,000 distinct CDR3 sequences, roughly an eighth seen once. The CDR3 is 16 residues long. V shed 4 bases and J shed 0 bases, with 16 bases lying between them. Germline V gene sequence: CDR1 SGHRS, CDR2 YFSETQ. The time point was: sample taken at primary tumor resection. Whole RNA was taken from tumor, nontumor lung or frozen PBMC; it was then sequenced unsorted. The rearrangement uses TRBV5-1 and TRBJ1-1; no clear D gene. The clonotype comes from a male donor with early-stage non-small cell lung cancer. The source material was PBMCs, sampled at surgery. The CDR3 loop is CASSVGIASMNTEAFF. CDR3 DNA sequence: TGCGCCAGCAGCGTGGGCATCGCTTCCATGAACACTGAAGCTTTCTTT.